A selection of T cell receptor beta chains follows, all from one sample in a study of T cell repertoires in cytomegalovirus infection. Via MiXCR, TCRdb re-called the reads, giving one row per CDR3 protein. Here the sample spans about 740,000 distinct CDR3 sequences, approximately 34% being singletons. Sequenced input: PBMCs. These receptors came from a human donor in good health (CMV status not recorded). Some clones in this sample may be carry-over from other donors' samples. Each CDR3 is given with its conserved first and last residue. A D gene is named only where the DNA matches it firmly. Only some rows state a clone size, as once, few, many or a class for expanded clones.

j_gene | abundance | v_gene | d_gene | CDR3aa | CDR3nt
TRBJ2-1 | - | TRBV28 | TRBD2 | CASSFLGGGYNEQFF | TGTGCCAGCAGTTTCCTTGGGGGGGGATACAATGAGCAGTTCTTC
TRBJ2-5 | - | TRBV14 | - | CASSQDPGAPFETQYF | TGTGCCAGCAGCCAAGATCCGGGGGCCCCCTTCGAGACCCAGTACTTC
TRBJ1-2 | - | TRBV20-1 | - | CSATDTYGYTF | TGCAGTGCTACAGACACCTATGGCTACACCTTC
TRBJ2-1 | - | TRBV27 | - | CASRLYTGNEQFF | TGTGCCAGCAGACTATATACAGGGAATGAGCAGTTCTTC
TRBJ2-7 | - | TRBV28 | TRBD2 | CASSPPGLDSHEQYF | TGTGCCAGCAGTCCCCCGGGACTAGACTCCCACGAGCAGTACTTC
TRBJ1-4 | once | TRBV5-1 | TRBD1 | CASSLDPLGTGNEKLFF | TGCGCCAGCAGCTTGGATCCTTTGGGGACAGGCAATGAAAAACTGTTTTTT
TRBJ2-1 | many | TRBV7-2 | TRBD1 | CASSLRGPGQRNLYNEQFF | TGTGCCAGCAGCCTCCGGGGACCGGGACAGAGGAATCTCTACAATGAGCAGTTCTTC
TRBJ1-4 | - | TRBV29-1 | - | CSARKATNEKLFF | TGCAGCGCCCGCAAAGCAACTAATGAAAAACTGTTTTTT
TRBJ2-1 | - | TRBV20-1 | - | CSANHRGGYSYNEQFF | TGCAGTGCTAACCACAGAGGGGGTTACTCCTACAATGAGCAGTTCTTC
TRBJ1-1 | - | TRBV29-1 | TRBD1 | CSDAGQGVGNTEAFF | TGCAGCGATGCGGGACAGGGGGTAGGAAACACTGAAGCTTTCTTT
TRBJ2-3 | - | TRBV27 | TRBD1 | CASSPPTGGSADTQYF | TGTGCCAGCAGTCCTCCGACAGGGGGCTCGGCAGATACGCAGTATTTT
TRBJ2-1 | - | TRBV5-5 | - | CASSADGNNEQFF | TGTGCCAGCAGCGCGGACGGAAACAATGAGCAGTTCTTC
TRBJ2-7 | many | TRBV19 | - | CASSIKGFHEQYF | TGTGCCAGTAGTATAAAGGGGTTCCACGAGCAGTACTTC
TRBJ2-1 | - | TRBV5-1 | TRBD2 | CASSTVAGSNEQFF | TGCGCCAGCAGCACGGTAGCGGGAAGTAATGAGCAGTTCTTC
TRBJ1-1 | - | TRBV9 | - | CASSVVIGGTTEAFF | TGTGCCAGCAGCGTAGTTATCGGCGGGACCACTGAAGCTTTCTTT
TRBJ1-6 | few | TRBV6-2/TRBV6-3 | - | CASRFFRDSPLHF | TGTGCCAGCAGATTTTTCAGGGATTCACCCCTCCACTTT
TRBJ1-5 | - | TRBV19 | - | CATGQSNQPQHF | TGTGCCACTGGACAGTCCAATCAGCCCCAGCATTTT
TRBJ2-1 | few | TRBV28 | TRBD2 | CASSLGISGRPYNEQFF | TGTGCCAGCAGTTTGGGTATTAGCGGGCGCCCCTACAATGAGCAGTTCTTC
TRBJ1-5 | - | TRBV4-3 | - | CASSQDTGRISNQPQHF | TGCGCCAGCAGCCAAGATACGGGACGGATTAGCAATCAGCCCCAGCATTTT
TRBJ1-5 | many | TRBV20-1 | - | CSAREGGQPQHF | TGCAGTGCTAGAGAGGGAGGTCAGCCCCAGCATTTT
TRBJ2-3 | - | TRBV6-1 | - | CASSEGSGFTDTQYF | TGTGCCAGCAGTGAAGGTAGCGGATTCACAGATACGCAGTATTTT
TRBJ1-1 | few | TRBV5-1 | - | CASRRAVGGTEAFF | TGCGCCAGCAGGAGGGCTGTTGGGGGCACTGAAGCTTTCTTT
TRBJ2-3 | few | TRBV28 | - | CASSPRTRVTDTQYF | TGTGCCAGCAGTCCACGGACCCGGGTAACAGATACGCAGTATTTT
TRBJ2-5 | many | TRBV7-8 | - | CASSPLSGGRGQETQYF | TGTGCCAGCAGCCCTCTTTCTGGTGGTCGTGGACAAGAGACCCAGTACTTC
TRBJ2-3 | - | TRBV12-3/TRBV12-4 | - | CASNPGGTDTQYF | TGTGCCAGCAACCCGGGGGGCACAGATACGCAGTATTTT
TRBJ1-5 | many | TRBV7-8 | - | CASSLEGGPRNQPQHF | TGTGCCAGCAGCTTAGAAGGGGGGCCTAGGAATCAGCCCCAGCATTTT
TRBJ1-1 | many | TRBV7-2 | - | CASSLLPGTTEAFF | TGTGCCAGCAGCTTACTCCCAGGGACCACTGAAGCTTTCTTT
TRBJ1-1 | few | TRBV19 | TRBD1 | CASRGGPPEAFF | TGTGCCAGTAGAGGGGGCCCGCCGGAAGCTTTCTTT
TRBJ2-2 | - | TRBV9 | - | CASSVVSVATGELFF | TGTGCCAGCAGCGTAGTAAGCGTGGCAACCGGGGAGCTGTTTTTT
TRBJ1-2 | few | TRBV6-2/TRBV6-3 | TRBD1 | CASSQGAGQGRGYTF | TGTGCCAGCAGTCAAGGGGCCGGACAGGGACGTGGCTACACCTTC
TRBJ2-7 | - | TRBV7-9 | - | CASSFGGAVYEQYF | TGTGCTAGCAGCTTTGGGGGGGCCGTTTACGAGCAGTACTTC
TRBJ2-5 | - | TRBV20-1 | - | CSATGAQETQYF | TGCAGTGCTACGGGAGCCCAAGAGACCCAGTACTTC
TRBJ2-1 | - | TRBV7-6 | TRBD1 | CASSPHRTGGINEQFF | TGTGCCAGCAGCCCCCACCGAACAGGGGGGATCAATGAGCAGTTCTTC
TRBJ2-1 | few | TRBV7-3 | TRBD2 | CASSLRLAGQNEQFF | TGTGCCAGCAGCTTGAGACTAGCGGGCCAAAATGAGCAGTTCTTC
TRBJ2-5 | - | TRBV24-1 | TRBD2 | CATSDLGRGEETQYF | TGTGCCACCAGTGATTTAGGACGGGGGGAAGAGACCCAGTACTTC
TRBJ2-3 | - | TRBV7-2 | - | CASSLARGLGGRGDTQYF | TGTGCCAGCAGCTTAGCAAGGGGACTTGGAGGAAGAGGGGATACGCAGTATTTT
TRBJ2-1 | many | TRBV7-6 | TRBD2 | CASSLDVAGSSYNEQFF | TGTGCCAGCAGCTTAGACGTAGCGGGAAGCTCCTACAATGAGCAGTTCTTC
TRBJ2-5 | - | TRBV20-1 | TRBD2 | CSARDMTSGRGETQYF | TGCAGTGCTAGAGATATGACTAGCGGGAGGGGAGAGACCCAGTACTTC
TRBJ1-1 | - | TRBV15 | - | CATSSRPGNTEAFF | TGTGCCACCAGCAGTAGGCCGGGGAACACTGAAGCTTTCTTT
TRBJ1-2 | few | TRBV4-1 | TRBD1 | CASSQEQNRGYGYTF | TGCGCCAGCAGCCAAGAACAGAACAGGGGATATGGCTACACCTTC
TRBJ1-2 | few | TRBV5-6 | - | CASRRGLTNYGYTF | TGTGCCAGCAGACGCGGCCTGACTAACTATGGCTACACCTTC
TRBJ2-7 | few | TRBV10-3 | - | CAISGISSYEQYF | TGTGCCATCAGTGGGATCAGCTCCTACGAGCAGTACTTC
TRBJ2-5 | - | TRBV12-3/TRBV12-4 | - | CASRLSGETQYF | TGTGCCAGCAGACTCAGCGGAGAGACCCAGTACTTC
TRBJ1-1 | - | TRBV12-3/TRBV12-4 | - | CASRVPSGHTEAFF | TGTGCCAGCAGGGTTCCGTCGGGACACACTGAAGCTTTCTTT
TRBJ1-5 | few | TRBV6-1 | - | CASSESTGLNQPQHF | TGTGCCAGCAGTGAATCGACAGGTCTCAATCAGCCCCAGCATTTT
TRBJ2-1 | - | TRBV7-9 | - | CASSPRNEKFF | TGTGCCAGCAGCCCCCGTAATGAGAAGTTCTTC
TRBJ2-2 | few | TRBV6-5 | - | CASSYSDGAGELFF | TGTGCCAGCAGTTACTCGGACGGCGCCGGGGAGCTGTTTTTT
TRBJ1-2 | few | TRBV20-1 | - | CSAGRIYGYTF | TGCAGTGCTGGAAGGATCTATGGCTACACCTTC